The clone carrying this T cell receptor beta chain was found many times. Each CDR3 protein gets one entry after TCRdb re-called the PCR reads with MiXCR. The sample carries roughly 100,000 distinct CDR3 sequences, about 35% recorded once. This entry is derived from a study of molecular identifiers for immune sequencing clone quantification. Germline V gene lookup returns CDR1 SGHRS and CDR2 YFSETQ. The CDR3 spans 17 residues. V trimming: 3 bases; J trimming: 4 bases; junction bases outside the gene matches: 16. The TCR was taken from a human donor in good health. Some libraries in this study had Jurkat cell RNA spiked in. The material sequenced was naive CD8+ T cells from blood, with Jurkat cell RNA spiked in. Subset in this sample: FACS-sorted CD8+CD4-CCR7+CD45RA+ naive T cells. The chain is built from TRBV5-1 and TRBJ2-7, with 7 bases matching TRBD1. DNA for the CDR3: TGCGCCAGCAGCTCCCTCCCGGCAAGGACAGGCCCGTACGAGCAGTACTTC. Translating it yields CASSSLPARTGPYEQYF.